This TCR beta chain was sequenced in a study of shared clonotypes between healthy human individuals. The table came from immunoSEQ multiplex PCR; TCRdb's copy has only in-frame clones and leaves some out. Seen here are 2.3 million or so clones, more than 80% observed once, and the top ten hold 0.3% to 0.4%. Trimming shortened V by 5 bases and J by 2 bases, and 13 bases separated the two germline ends. The CDR3 consists of 15 residues. Germline CDR1 and CDR2: MNHEY and SVGAGI. About this clone itself: Its antigen is as yet unknown.

Points from the study as a whole: What naive subsets generally showed was a larger estimated richness than memory subsets showed.

CD4+ cells yielded CD45RA+ naive and CD45RA-negative memory subsets. The chain carries TRBV6-5 and TRBJ2-1; D is unresolved. The TCR comes from a man younger than 35 in good health. Some clones in this sample may be carry-over from other donors' samples. Sequencing was performed on naive CD4+ T cells from PBMCs. As to subset: CD45RA+ positively selected. CDR3 DNA sequence: TGTGCCAGCAGTCGCCCCGGTGTGACCTACAATGAGCAGTTCTTC. It translates to CASSRPGVTYNEQFF.